This T cell receptor (beta chain) was sequenced for a study of cytomegalovirus exposure and HLA in healthy donors. General study findings and limits: Donors were assumed by presence/absence analyses to have roughly uniform sequencing depth.

The PCR was carried out with 60 Vbeta primers and 13 Jbeta primers. Sequenced by immunoSEQ multiplex PCR; TCRdb stores in-frame clones only, minus some. The sample consists of 150,000 to 200,000 clones, roughly 80% of them appearing once. About this clone itself: Its matching antigen is unknown.

V gave up 1 base and J gave up 4 bases; unmatched junction bases: 7. CDR3 length equals 16 residues. Germline CDR1 and CDR2: MGHRA and YSYEKL. The receptor comes from a male donor in good health and CMV-seronegative. V is TRBV4-1 and J is TRBJ1-5; 7 bases are a match to TRBD1. The specimen sequenced was PBMCs. CDR3 sequence (DNA): TGCGCCAGCAGCCAAGGGCCGGGACAGCCAAATCAGCCCCAGCATTTT. It specifies CASSQGPGQPNQPQHF.